The next 22 T cell receptor beta chains were all read from a single sample in a study of shared clonotypes between healthy human individuals (TCRdb year 2020). The library was prepared using the immunoSEQ multiplex PCR assay. The table was pulled from immuneACCESS by TCRdb, which kept in-frame rearrangements only. Such tables lose some clones; where checked, under half of the loss comes from unresolved V genes, and the rest has no known cause. In this sample the table shows 470,000 or so clones, around 73% of which occur a single time. Of the sample, more than 10% is held by the ten largest clones. The sequencing input was PBMCs. The receptors originated from a woman in her forties in good health. Some clones in this sample may be carry-over from other donors' samples.

This chain links TRBV7-2 with TRBJ2-2; 7 positions match TRBD2. With 1 base clipped from V and 6 bases from J, the junction kept 8 bases outside the gene matches. The germline CDR1 and CDR2 sequences are SGHTA and FQGNSA. The length of the CDR3 is 16 residues. This chain's CDR3 is CASSLGRLASPGELFF. The CDR3 region has the DNA TGTGCCAGCAGCTTAGGCCGACTAGCCAGTCCCGGGGAGCTGTTTTTT.

This clone occurred once. The genes are TRBV6-1 and TRBJ2-6, with 8 bases that match TRBD1. The V gene's germline CDR1 is MNHNS and CDR2 SASEGT. Germline trimming cut 1 base from V and 2 bases from J; bases unmatched to any gene: 4. This CDR3 contains 17 residues. The CDR3 protein is CASSEEDRGAGANVLTF. The CDR3 region has the DNA TGTGCCAGCAGTGAAGAAGACAGGGGAGCTGGGGCCAACGTCCTGACTTTC.

This clone showed up many times. CDR3 DNA: TGTGCCAGCAGACCCGAGCGGGATGGGGAGACCCAGTACTTC. This translates into CASRPERDGETQYF. V is TRBV5-4 and J is TRBJ2-5; 7 bases are a match to TRBD2. This CDR3 has 14 amino acids. V lost 5 bases, J lost 5 bases, and 9 bases stayed unmatched. Germline CDR1 is SGHNT and CDR2 is YYREEE (reference sequence).

The rearrangement uses TRBV6-6 and TRBJ2-7; D is perhaps TRBD1 (6 bases). Trimming left V 2 bases short and J 6 bases short, with 17 bases between. The germline V gene has CDR1 MNHNY and CDR2 SVGAGI (reference sequence). This CDR3 contains 15 residues. CDR3 DNA sequence: TGTGCCAGCAGTTACCTTTACAGGGATGAAGGCGAGCAGTACTTC. Its protein is CASSYLYRDEGEQYF.

This chain links TRBV9 with TRBJ2-7, with unresolved D. Trimming removed 2 bases from V and 3 bases from J, with 12 bases in between. Germline values: CDR1 SGDLS, CDR2 YYNGEE. The CDR3 totals 14 residues. The CDR3 DNA sequence: TGTGCCAGCAGCGTGGGATCAGGTTACTACGAGCAGTACTTC. This translates into CASSVGSGYYEQYF. The full variable domain, with the rest looked up from reference TRBV9 and TRBJ2-7, is DSGVTQTPKHLITATGQRVTLRCSPRSGDLSVYWYQQSLDQGLQFLIQYYNGEERAKGNILERFSAQQFPDLHSELNLSSLELGDSALYFCASSVGSGYYEQYFGPGTRLTVT.

This clone came up once. This CDR3 is also generated by other DNA sequences in the sample. V is TRBV7-2 and J is TRBJ2-7; a weak D match, TRBD1 (6 bases). The CDR3 is 13 amino acids. Trimming cost V 5 bases and J 3 bases, with 11 bases left between them. Germline V gene sequence: CDR1 SGHTA, CDR2 FQGNSA. The DNA for the CDR3 is TGTGCCAGCAGCAGCACAGGGAGCTACGAGCAGTACTTC. Translating it yields CASSSTGSYEQYF.

The J gene is TRBJ2-6, the V gene TRBV6-5, with D perhaps TRBD2 (5 bases). V lost 4 bases and J lost 1, with 5 bases in between. Germline CDR1 MNHEY, CDR2 SVGAGI. The CDR3 is 14 amino acids. Written as DNA, the CDR3 is TGTGCCAGCAGTTCGGGATCTGGGGCCAACGTCCTGACTTTC. As protein: CASSSGSGANVLTF.

CDR3 sequence reads: CASSEQGGDEAFF. DNA for the CDR3: TGTGCCAGCTCAGAACAGGGAGGGGATGAAGCTTTCTTT. J is TRBJ1-1 and V is TRBV18; possible D gene TRBD1, 6 bases. CDR3 length: 13 residues. V was shortened by 5 bases and J by 7 bases, with 14 bases between the two germline ends. The V gene's germline CDR1 is KGHSH and CDR2 LQKENI.

The chain joins TRBV7-3 to TRBJ2-7; D remains ambiguous. Germline CDR1 reads SGHTA; CDR2 reads FQGTGA. The length of the CDR3 is 13 residues. The ends were cut back, 2 bases at V and 4 bases at J, with 9 bases in the middle. The CDR3 DNA follows: TGTGCCAGCAGCTTAGCGGTTGGGTACGAGCAGTACTTC. This gives the protein CASSLAVGYEQYF. The full variable domain, in which reference TRBV7-3 and TRBJ2-7 provide the parts outside the CDR3, is GAGVSQTPSNKVTEKGKYVELRCDPISGHTALYWYRQSLGQGPEFLIYFQGTGAADDSGLPNDRFFAVRPEGSVSTLKIQRTERGDSAVYLCASSLAVGYEQYFGPGTRLTVT.

This chain links TRBV11-2 with TRBJ2-7; D ambiguous. Trimming took off 5 bases at V and 2 bases at J, with 7 bases between the two ends. Germline V gene lookup returns CDR1 SGHAT and CDR2 FQNNGV. The CDR3 length is 12 residues. This CDR3 is CASSRQTYEQYF. The CDR3, as DNA: TGTGCCAGCAGCAGGCAAACCTACGAGCAGTACTTC. Full variable domain (rest looked up from reference TRBV11-2 and TRBJ2-7): EAGVAQSPRYKIIEKRQSVAFWCNPISGHATLYWYQQILGQGPKLLIQFQNNGVVDDSQLPKDRFSAERLKGVDSTLKIQPAKLEDSAVYLCASSRQTYEQYFGPGTRLTVT.

The gene calls are TRBV7-2 and TRBJ2-3; 7 nucleotides match TRBD1. Losses at the gene ends were 5 bases for V and 2 bases for J; bases not matched to a gene: 10. The CDR3 is made up of 16 amino acids. From germline, CDR1 is SGHTA and CDR2 FQGNSA. CDR3 region: CASSLTSGTATDTQYF. The CDR3 coding sequence is TGTGCCAGCAGCCTCACCTCCGGGACAGCCACAGATACGCAGTATTTT.

The J gene is TRBJ2-3, the V gene TRBV25-1, with D tentatively TRBD1 or TRBD2 (6 bases each). Looked up from germline, CDR1 is MGHDK and CDR2 is SYGVNS. V was cut by 1 base and J by 2 bases, with 13 bases left in between. CDR3 length: 16 amino acids. CDR3 amino acids: CASSEFGGLTTDTQYF. CDR3 DNA sequence: TGTGCCAGCAGTGAATTTGGGGGGCTAACCACAGATACGCAGTATTTT.

The chain is built from TRBV19 and TRBJ1-2, with TRBD1 as a possible D gene (5 bases). Trimming removed 3 bases at V and 4 bases at J, with 15 bases between. This CDR3 spans 15 amino acids. Germline CDR1 and CDR2: LNHDA and SQIVND (reference sequence). This CDR3 reads CASSIKEGPFYGYTF. The CDR3 region has the DNA TGTGCCAGTAGTATTAAGGAGGGGCCCTTCTATGGCTACACCTTC.

V and J are TRBV7-3 and TRBJ2-2; D may correspond to TRBD1 or TRBD2 (6 bases each). The CDR3 sequence is 14 residues long. Germline assignment: CDR1 SGHTA and CDR2 FQGTGA. With 5 bases removed from V and 7 bases from J, the gap between germline ends came to 14 bases. CDR3 residues: CASSPRRGSGELFF. CDR3 DNA: TGTGCCAGCAGCCCAAGGAGGGGGAGCGGGGAGCTGTTTTTT.

The chain has TRBV5-4 and TRBJ2-5; 7 bases line up with TRBD1. Germline V gene sequence: CDR1 SGHNT, CDR2 YYREEE (reference sequence). The ends lost 3 bases at V and 1 base at J; junction bases unmatched: 3. The CDR3 loop spans 14 amino acids. CDR3 loop: CASSSGQVQETQYF. CDR3 nucleotide sequence: TGTGCCAGCAGCTCCGGACAGGTCCAAGAGACCCAGTACTTC. The complete variable domain, with remaining parts taken from reference TRBV5-4 and TRBJ2-5, reads ETGVTQSPTHLIKTRGQQVTLRCSSQSGHNTVSWYQQALGQGPQFIFQYYREEENGRGNFPPRFSGLQFPNYSSELNVNALELDDSALYLCASSSGQVQETQYFGPGTRLLVL.

V and J are TRBV19 and TRBJ2-6; D is undetermined. The CDR3 consists of 15 residues. Germline lookup yields CDR1 LNHDA and CDR2 SQIVND (reference sequence). Trimming shortened V by 1 base and J by 0 bases, and 4 bases separated the two germline ends. The CDR3 DNA reads TGTGCCAGTAGTATAGGACTCTCTGGGGCCAACGTCCTGACTTTC. It codes for CASSIGLSGANVLTF.

The J gene is TRBJ2-3, the V gene TRBV18, with 14 bases matching TRBD2. This CDR3 comprises 16 residues. Germline V CDR1 and CDR2: KGHSH, LQKENI. Trimming at V came to 5 bases and at J to 6 bases, leaving 7 bases not matched to a gene. In nucleotides, the CDR3 is TGTGCCAGCTCAAGGACTAGCGGGAGGCCCGGGGATACGCAGTATTTT. Translation: CASSRTSGRPGDTQYF.

This rearrangement joins TRBV30 to TRBJ2-6; D remains ambiguous. Germline values: CDR1 GTSNPN, CDR2 SVGIG (reference sequence). The CDR3 extends over 12 amino acids. V was clipped by 8 bases and J by 4 bases, with 9 bases between them. The CDR3 reads CAIYTGANVLTF. Here the CDR3 DNA reads TGTGCCATCTACACCGGGGCCAACGTCCTGACTTTC.

This clone was seen only a few times. The V gene is TRBV2, the J gene TRBJ1-1; D not certain. The CDR3 has 15 amino acids. Trimming took off 3 bases at V and 4 bases at J, with 15 bases between the two ends. Germline V CDR1 and CDR2: SNHLY, FYNNEI. The CDR3 spells CASSEAPRSLTEAFF. In DNA, the CDR3 is TGTGCCAGCAGTGAGGCACCGAGATCACTCACTGAAGCTTTCTTT. Full variable domain (outside the CDR3, taken from reference TRBV2 and TRBJ1-1): EPEVTQTPSHQVTQMGQEVILRCVPISNHLYFYWYRQILGQKVEFLVSFYNNEISEKSEIFDDQFSVERPDGSNFTLKIRSTKLEDSAMYFCASSEAPRSLTEAFFGQGTRLTVV.

This clone has only one observation. The gene calls are TRBV6-1 and TRBJ2-7; D is undetermined. This CDR3 contains 13 residues. The V gene lost 4 bases and the J gene lost 4 bases, with 11 bases spanning the gap. Per germline, CDR1 MNHNS and CDR2 SASEGT. CDR3 sequence reads: CASSGRLEYEQYF. DNA for the CDR3: TGTGCCAGCAGTGGACGGCTAGAGTACGAGCAGTACTTC.

V and J are TRBV18 and TRBJ2-7; D not certain. Germline assignment: CDR1 KGHSH and CDR2 LQKENI. The CDR3 covers 14 residues. V lost 4 bases to trimming and J lost 4 bases, with 14 bases between them. The CDR3 sequence is CASSLAQVQYEQYF. DNA for the CDR3: TGTGCCAGCTCACTAGCTCAGGTCCAATACGAGCAGTACTTC.

V gene TRBV7-9 combines with J gene TRBJ2-1; a possible D gene is TRBD1 (5 bases). V shed 5 bases and J shed 5 bases, with 16 bases lying between them. This CDR3 spans 15 amino acids. The V gene's germline CDR1 is SEHNR and CDR2 FQNEAQ (reference sequence). CDR3 nucleotide sequence: TGTGCCAGCAGCGGGGCCTGGAGTGGTGACAATGAGCAGTTCTTC. Translating gives CASSGAWSGDNEQFF.